This T cell receptor (beta chain) was identified in a study of Ad26.COV2.S vaccination and SARS-CoV-2 variants. Trimming stripped 7 bases from V and 1 base from J, with 10 bases between. Per germline, CDR1 MDHEN and CDR2 SYDVKM. The CDR3 sequence is 13 residues long. Stated treatment: about 20 received Ad26.COV2.S at low or high dose, single or two shots; about 5 received placebo; per-sample allocation not given. Sampling was done on day 63 after the first vaccine or placebo injection. Assay used: immunoSEQ multiplex PCR; TCRdb lists only in-frame clones, some missing. The data show about 480,000 clones, roughly nine tenths seen once.

This receptor was identified in a person aged 18-60 years who received the Ad26.COV2.S COVID-19 vaccine or a placebo. This specimen consisted of peripheral blood, obtained in a trial of Ad26.COV2.S vaccine versus placebo. The chain is built from TRBV28 and TRBJ1-1; D remains ambiguous. CDR3 region: CASNTVRNTEAFF. The CDR3 DNA sequence: TGTGCCAGCAATACAGTAAGGAACACTGAAGCTTTCTTT.